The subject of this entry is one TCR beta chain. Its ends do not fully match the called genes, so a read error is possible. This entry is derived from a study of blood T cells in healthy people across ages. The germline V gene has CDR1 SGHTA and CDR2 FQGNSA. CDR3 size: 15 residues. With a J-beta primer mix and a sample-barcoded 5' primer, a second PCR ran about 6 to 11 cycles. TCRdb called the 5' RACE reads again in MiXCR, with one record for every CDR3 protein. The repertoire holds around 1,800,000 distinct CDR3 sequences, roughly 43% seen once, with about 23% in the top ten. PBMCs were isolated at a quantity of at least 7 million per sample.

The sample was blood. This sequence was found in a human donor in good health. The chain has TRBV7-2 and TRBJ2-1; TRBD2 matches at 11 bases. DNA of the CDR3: TGTGCCAACAGCTCAAGACTAGCGGGGCACAATGAGCAGTTCTTC. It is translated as CANSSRLAGHNEQFF.